This T cell receptor beta chain stems from a study of shared clonotypes between healthy human individuals. From germline, CDR1 is LNHDA and CDR2 SQIVND (reference sequence). This CDR3 contains 16 residues. J gave up 1 base and V 5 bases, and 8 bases lay outside the gene matches. Measured with immunoSEQ multiplex PCR; TCRdb has only the in-frame clones, and not every one. The table includes about 1.5 million clones, about 98% detected once. The V and J genes are TRBV19 and TRBJ1-5; 7 positions agree with TRBD1. The sequence came from a man aged 25 to 45 in good health. Sequencing was done on a sample of naive CD4+ T cells sorted from blood. As to subset: CD45RA+ positively selected. In DNA form, the CDR3 reads TGTGCCAGTAGTCGCCGACAGGGTGGGAGCAATCAGCCCCAGCATTTT. Translated: CASSRRQGGSNQPQHF.